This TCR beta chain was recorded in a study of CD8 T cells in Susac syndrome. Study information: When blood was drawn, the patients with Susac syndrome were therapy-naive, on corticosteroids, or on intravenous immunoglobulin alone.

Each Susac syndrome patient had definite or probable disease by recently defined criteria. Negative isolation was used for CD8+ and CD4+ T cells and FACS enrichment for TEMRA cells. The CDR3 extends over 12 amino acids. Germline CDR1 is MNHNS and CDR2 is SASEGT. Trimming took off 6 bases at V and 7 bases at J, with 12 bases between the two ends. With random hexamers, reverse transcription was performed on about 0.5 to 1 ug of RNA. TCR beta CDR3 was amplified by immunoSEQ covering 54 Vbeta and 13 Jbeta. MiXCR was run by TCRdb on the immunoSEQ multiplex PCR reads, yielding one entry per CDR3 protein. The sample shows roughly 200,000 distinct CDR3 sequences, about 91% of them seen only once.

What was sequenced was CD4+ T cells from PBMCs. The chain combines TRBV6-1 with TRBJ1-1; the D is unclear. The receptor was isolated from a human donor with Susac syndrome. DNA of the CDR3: TGTGCCAGCAGAGGACCGATACATGAAGCTTTCTTT. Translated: CASRGPIHEAFF.